This T cell receptor (beta chain) was sequenced in a study of CD8+ T cells in alopecia areata. Treatment given: oral pan-JAK inhibitor, 5-10 mg twice daily. Reverse transcription of extracted RNA yielded cDNA, which provided the sequencing template. Sequencing used immunoSEQ multiplex PCR; TCRdb keeps in-frame clones, though not all of them. The top ten clones hold about 4.2% of a sample with 200,000 to 250,000 clones, 64% of them seen once. The germline V and J ends were trimmed by 5 bases and 0 bases, with 8 bases remaining between them. The CDR3 is made up of 13 amino acids. Germline V CDR1 and CDR2: SGHNT, YYREEE (reference sequence).

The source of this sequence is a human donor with alopecia areata. The specimen comprised CD4+ T cells sorted from blood, sampled at week 4, from a patient treated with tofacitinib. The chain recombines TRBV5-4 with TRBJ1-2; tentatively, D is TRBD1 (5 bases). The CDR3 region has the DNA TGTGCCAGCAGAACGGGGGCTAACTATGGCTACACCTTC. Translating gives CASRTGANYGYTF.